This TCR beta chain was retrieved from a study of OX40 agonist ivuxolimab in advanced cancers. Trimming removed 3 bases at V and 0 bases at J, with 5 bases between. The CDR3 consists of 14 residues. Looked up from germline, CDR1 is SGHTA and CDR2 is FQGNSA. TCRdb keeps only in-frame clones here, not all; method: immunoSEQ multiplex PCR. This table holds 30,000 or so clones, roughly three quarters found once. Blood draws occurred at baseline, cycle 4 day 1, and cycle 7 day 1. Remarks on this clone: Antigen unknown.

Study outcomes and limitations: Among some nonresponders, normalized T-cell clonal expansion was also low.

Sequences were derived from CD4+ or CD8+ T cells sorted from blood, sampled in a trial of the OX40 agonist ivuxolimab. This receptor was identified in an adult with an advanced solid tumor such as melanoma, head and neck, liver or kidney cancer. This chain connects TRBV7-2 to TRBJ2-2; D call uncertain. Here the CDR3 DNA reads TGTGCCAGCAGCTTCCAGCCGAACACCGGGGAGCTGTTTTTT. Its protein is CASSFQPNTGELFF. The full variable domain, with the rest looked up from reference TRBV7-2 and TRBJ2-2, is GAGVSQSPSNKVTEKGKDVELRCDPISGHTALYWYRQSLGQGLEFLIYFQGNSAPDKSGLPSDRFSAERTGGSVSTLTIQRTQQEDSAVYLCASSFQPNTGELFFGEGSRLTVL.